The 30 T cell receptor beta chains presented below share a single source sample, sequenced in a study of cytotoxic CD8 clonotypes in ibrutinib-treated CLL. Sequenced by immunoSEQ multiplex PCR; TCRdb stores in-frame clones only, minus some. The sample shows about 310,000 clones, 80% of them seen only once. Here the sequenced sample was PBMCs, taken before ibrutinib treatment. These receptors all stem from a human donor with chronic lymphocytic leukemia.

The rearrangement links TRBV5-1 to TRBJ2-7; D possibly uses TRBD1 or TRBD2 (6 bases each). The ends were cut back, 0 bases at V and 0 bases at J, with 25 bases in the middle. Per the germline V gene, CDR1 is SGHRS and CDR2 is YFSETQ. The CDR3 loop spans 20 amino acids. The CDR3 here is CASSLAAGGPRDKHSYEQYF. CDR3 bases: TGCGCCAGCAGCTTGGCCGCCGGAGGGCCCCGGGACAAACACTCCTACGAGCAGTACTTC. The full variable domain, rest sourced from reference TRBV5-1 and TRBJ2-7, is KAGVTQTPRYLIKTRGQQVTLSCSPISGHRSVSWYQQTPGQGLQFLFEYFSETQRNKGNFPGRFSGRQFSNSRSEMNVSTLELGDSALYLCASSLAAGGPRDKHSYEQYFGPGTRLTVT.

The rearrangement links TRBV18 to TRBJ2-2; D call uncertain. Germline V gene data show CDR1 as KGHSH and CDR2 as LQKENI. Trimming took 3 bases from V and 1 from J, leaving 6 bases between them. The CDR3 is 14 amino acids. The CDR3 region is CASSPSGNTGELFF. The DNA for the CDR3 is TGTGCCAGCTCACCGTCAGGGAACACCGGGGAGCTGTTTTTT. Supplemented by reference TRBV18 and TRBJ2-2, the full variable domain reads NAGVMQNPRHLVRRRGQEARLRCSPMKGHSHVYWYRQLPEEGLKFMVYLQKENIIDESGMPKERFSAEFPKEGPSILRIQQVVRGDSAAYFCASSPSGNTGELFFGEGSRLTVL.

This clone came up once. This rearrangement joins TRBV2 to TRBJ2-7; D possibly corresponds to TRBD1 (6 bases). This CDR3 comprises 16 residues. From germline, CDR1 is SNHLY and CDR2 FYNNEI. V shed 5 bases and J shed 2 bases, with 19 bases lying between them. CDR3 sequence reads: CASSLDYRQEAYEQYF. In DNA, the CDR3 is TGTGCCAGCAGTCTCGACTATCGACAGGAGGCCTACGAGCAGTACTTC.

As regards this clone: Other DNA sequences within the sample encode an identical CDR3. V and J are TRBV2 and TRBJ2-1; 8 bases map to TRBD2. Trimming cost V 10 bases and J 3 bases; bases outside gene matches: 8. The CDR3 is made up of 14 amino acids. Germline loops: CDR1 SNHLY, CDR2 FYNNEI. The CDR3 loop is CATTGTSGYNEQFF. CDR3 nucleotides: TGTGCCACCACCGGGACTAGTGGCTACAATGAGCAGTTCTTC.

The CDR3 sequence: CASSEGKRDSNQPQHF. DNA of the CDR3: TGTGCCAGCAGTGAAGGGAAACGAGATAGCAATCAGCCCCAGCATTTT. The chain recombines TRBV6-1 with TRBJ1-5; D remains ambiguous. Germline CDR1 and CDR2: MNHNS and SASEGT. This CDR3 region has 16 residues. V gave up 1 base and J gave up 0 bases, with 10 bases separating them.

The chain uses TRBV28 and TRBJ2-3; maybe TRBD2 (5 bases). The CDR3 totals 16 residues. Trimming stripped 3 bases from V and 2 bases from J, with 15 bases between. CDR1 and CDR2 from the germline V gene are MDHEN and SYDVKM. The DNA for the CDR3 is TGTGCCAGCAGTTTCTCGCGCGGACTTTACACAGATACGCAGTATTTT. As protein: CASSFSRGLYTDTQYF.

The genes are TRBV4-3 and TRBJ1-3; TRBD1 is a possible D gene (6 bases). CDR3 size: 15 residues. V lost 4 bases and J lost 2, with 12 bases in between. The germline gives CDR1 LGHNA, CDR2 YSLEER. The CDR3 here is CASSPIGGPGNTIYF. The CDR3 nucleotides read TGCGCCAGCAGCCCCATTGGGGGGCCTGGAAACACCATATATTTT.

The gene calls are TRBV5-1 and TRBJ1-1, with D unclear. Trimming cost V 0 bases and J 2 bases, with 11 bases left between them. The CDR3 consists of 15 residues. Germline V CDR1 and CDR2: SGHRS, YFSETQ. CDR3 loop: CASSLAGRYNTEAFF. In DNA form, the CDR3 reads TGCGCCAGCAGCTTGGCAGGTCGGTATAACACTGAAGCTTTCTTT.

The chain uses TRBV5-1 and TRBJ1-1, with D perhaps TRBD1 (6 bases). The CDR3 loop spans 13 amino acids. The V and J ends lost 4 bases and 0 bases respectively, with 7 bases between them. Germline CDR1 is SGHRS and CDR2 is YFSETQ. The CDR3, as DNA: TGCGCCAGCAGCACAGGGATGAACACTGAAGCTTTCTTT. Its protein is CASSTGMNTEAFF.

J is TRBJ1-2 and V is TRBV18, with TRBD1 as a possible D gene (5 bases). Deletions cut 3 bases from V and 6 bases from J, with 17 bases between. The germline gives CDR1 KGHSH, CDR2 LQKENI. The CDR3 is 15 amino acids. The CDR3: CASSPPSRGTHGYTF. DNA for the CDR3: TGTGCCAGCTCACCCCCGAGCCGGGGGACCCATGGCTACACCTTC.

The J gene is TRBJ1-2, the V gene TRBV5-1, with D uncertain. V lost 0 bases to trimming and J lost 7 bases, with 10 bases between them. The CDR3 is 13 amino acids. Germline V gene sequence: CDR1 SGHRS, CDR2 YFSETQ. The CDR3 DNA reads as TGCGCCAGCAGCTTGGGAAGGGATGGTGGCTACACCTTC. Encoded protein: CASSLGRDGGYTF.

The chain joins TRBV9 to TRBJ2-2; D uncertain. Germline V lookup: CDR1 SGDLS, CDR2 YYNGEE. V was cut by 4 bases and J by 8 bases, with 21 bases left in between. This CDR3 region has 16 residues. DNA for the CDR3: TGTGCCAGCAGCCCAAGCCTTCGGAAGTTGGAGGGGGAGCTGTTTTTT. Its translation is CASSPSLRKLEGELFF. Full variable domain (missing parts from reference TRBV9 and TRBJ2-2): DSGVTQTPKHLITATGQRVTLRCSPRSGDLSVYWYQQSLDQGLQFLIQYYNGEERAKGNILERFSAQQFPDLHSELNLSSLELGDSALYFCASSPSLRKLEGELFFGEGSRLTVL.

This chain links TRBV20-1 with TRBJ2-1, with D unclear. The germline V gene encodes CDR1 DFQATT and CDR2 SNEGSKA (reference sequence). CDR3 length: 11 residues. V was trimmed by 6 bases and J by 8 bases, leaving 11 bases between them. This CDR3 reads CSAAPRDEQFF. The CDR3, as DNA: TGCAGTGCCGCCCCGCGCGATGAGCAGTTCTTC.

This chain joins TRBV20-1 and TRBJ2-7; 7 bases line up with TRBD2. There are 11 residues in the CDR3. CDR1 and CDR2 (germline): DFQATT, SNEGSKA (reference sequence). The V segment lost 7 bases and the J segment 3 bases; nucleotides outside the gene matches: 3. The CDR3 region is CSGAGDYEQYF. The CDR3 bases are TGCAGTGGGGCGGGAGACTACGAGCAGTACTTC.

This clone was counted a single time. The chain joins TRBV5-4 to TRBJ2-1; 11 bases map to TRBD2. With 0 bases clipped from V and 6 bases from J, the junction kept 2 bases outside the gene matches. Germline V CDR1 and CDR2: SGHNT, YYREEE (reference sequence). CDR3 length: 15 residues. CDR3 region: CASSLGLAGGNEQFF. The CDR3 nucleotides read TGTGCCAGCAGCTTGGGCCTAGCGGGAGGCAATGAGCAGTTCTTC.

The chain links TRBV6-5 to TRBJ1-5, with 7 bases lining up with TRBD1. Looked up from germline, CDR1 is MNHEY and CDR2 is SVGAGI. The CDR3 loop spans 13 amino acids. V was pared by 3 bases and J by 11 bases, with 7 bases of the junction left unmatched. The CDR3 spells CASSYFPTGTQHF. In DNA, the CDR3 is TGTGCCAGCAGTTATTTTCCGACAGGGACCCAGCATTTT.

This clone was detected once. The CDR3 sequence is CASSPEQGGTIYF. In DNA, the CDR3 is TGCGCCAGCAGCCCAGAACAGGGGGGGACCATATATTTT. This chain joins TRBV5-1 and TRBJ1-3; 8 nucleotides match TRBD1. Unmatched junction bases numbered 7, after V lost 4 bases and J lost 10 bases. The CDR3 is 13 amino acids. Germline CDR1 is SGHRS and CDR2 is YFSETQ.

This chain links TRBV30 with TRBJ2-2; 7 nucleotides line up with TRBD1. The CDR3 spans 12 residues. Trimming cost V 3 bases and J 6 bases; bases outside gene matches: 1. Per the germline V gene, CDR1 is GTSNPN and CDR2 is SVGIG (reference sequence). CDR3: CAWRDRAGELFF. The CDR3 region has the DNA TGTGCCTGGAGAGACAGGGCCGGGGAGCTGTTTTTT.

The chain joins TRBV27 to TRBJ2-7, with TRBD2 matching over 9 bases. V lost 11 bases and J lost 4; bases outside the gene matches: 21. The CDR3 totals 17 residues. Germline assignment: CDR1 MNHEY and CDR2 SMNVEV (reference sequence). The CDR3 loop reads CAVSRWGGRGGGYEQYF. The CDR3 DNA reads TGTGCCGTCAGCAGGTGGGGCGGGAGGGGAGGTGGGTACGAGCAGTACTTC.

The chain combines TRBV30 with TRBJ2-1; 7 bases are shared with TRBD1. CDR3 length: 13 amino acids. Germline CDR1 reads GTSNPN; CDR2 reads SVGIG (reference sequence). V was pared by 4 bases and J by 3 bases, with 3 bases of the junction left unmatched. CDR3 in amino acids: CAWKQGFYNEQFF. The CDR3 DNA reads TGTGCCTGGAAACAGGGGTTCTACAATGAGCAGTTCTTC.

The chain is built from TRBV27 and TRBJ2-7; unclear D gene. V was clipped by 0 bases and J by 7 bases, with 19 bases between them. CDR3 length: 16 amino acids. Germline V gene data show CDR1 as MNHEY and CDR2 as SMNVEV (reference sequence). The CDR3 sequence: CASSLSGSSRSLEQYF. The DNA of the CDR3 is TGTGCCAGCAGTTTATCAGGTAGCAGCAGAAGTCTAGAGCAGTACTTC.

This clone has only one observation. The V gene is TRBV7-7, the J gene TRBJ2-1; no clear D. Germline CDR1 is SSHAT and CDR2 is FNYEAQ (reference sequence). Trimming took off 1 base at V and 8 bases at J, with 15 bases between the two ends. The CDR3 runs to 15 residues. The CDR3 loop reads CASSLGPTKLDEQFF. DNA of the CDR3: TGTGCCAGCAGCTTAGGTCCCACCAAACTTGATGAGCAGTTCTTC.

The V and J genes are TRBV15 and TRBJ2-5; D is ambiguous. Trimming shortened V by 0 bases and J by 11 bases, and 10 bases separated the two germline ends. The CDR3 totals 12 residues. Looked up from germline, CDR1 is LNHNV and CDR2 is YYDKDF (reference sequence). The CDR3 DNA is TGTGCCACCAGCAGAGATATTCAGCAACAGTACTTC. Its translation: CATSRDIQQQYF.

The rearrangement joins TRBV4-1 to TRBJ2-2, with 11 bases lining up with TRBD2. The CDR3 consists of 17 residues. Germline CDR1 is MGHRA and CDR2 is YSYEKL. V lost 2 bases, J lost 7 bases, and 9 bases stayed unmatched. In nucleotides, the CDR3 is TGCGCCAGCAGCCAAATGGTAGCGGGAGGGCCAATCGGGGAGCTGTTTTTT. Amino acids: CASSQMVAGGPIGELFF.

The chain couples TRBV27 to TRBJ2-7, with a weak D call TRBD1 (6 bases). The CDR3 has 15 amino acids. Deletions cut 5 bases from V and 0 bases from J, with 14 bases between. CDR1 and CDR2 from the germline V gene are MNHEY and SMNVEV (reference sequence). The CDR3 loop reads CASSPQLGGSYEQYF. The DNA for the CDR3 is TGTGCCAGCAGTCCCCAACTAGGGGGCTCCTACGAGCAGTACTTC.

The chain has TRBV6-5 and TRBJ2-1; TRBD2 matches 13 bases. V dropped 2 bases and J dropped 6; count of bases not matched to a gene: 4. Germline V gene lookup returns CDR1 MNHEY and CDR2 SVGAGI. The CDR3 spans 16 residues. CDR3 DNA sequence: TGTGCCAGCAGTTACCAAACTAGCGGGAGGGCCAATGAGCAGTTCTTC. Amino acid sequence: CASSYQTSGRANEQFF.

This CDR3 is CASSSRDRVTEAFF. The CDR3, as DNA: TGTGCCAGCAGCTCCCGGGACCGTGTCACTGAAGCTTTCTTT. This chain links TRBV7-9 with TRBJ1-1; D perhaps matches TRBD1 (5 bases). Between the trimmed V and J ends, which lost 4 bases and 4 bases, there was a span of 13 bases. CDR3 length: 14 amino acids. CDR1 is SEHNR and CDR2 is FQNEAQ in the germline V gene (reference sequence).

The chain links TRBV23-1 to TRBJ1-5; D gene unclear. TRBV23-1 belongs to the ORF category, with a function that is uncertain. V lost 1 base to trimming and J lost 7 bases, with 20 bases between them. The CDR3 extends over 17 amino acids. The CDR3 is CASSQFAGEDWLQPQHF. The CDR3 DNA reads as TGCGCCAGCAGTCAATTCGCAGGTGAGGACTGGTTGCAGCCCCAGCATTTT.

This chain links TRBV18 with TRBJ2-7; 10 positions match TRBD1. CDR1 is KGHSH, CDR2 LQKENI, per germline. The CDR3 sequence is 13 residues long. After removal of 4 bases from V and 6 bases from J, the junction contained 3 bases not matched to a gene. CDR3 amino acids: CASSRDRGLEQYF. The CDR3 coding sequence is TGTGCCAGCTCACGAGACAGGGGGCTCGAGCAGTACTTC.

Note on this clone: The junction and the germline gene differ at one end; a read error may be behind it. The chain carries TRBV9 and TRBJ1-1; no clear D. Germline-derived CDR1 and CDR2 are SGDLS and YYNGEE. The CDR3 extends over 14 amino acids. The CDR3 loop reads CASSVVVRNPEAFF. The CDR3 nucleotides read TGTGCCAGCAGCGTAGTGGTCAGGAACCCTGAAGCTTTCTTT. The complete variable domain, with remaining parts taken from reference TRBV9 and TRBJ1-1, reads DSGVTQTPKHLITATGQRVTLRCSPRSGDLSVYWYQQSLDQGLQFLIQYYNGEERAKGNILERFSAQQFPDLHSELNLSSLELGDSALYFCASSVVVRNPEAFFGQGTRLTVV.